The 5 T cell receptor beta chains listed next were all sequenced from one sample in a study of T-cell memory formation after mild COVID-19. Each CDR3 protein gets one entry after TCRdb re-called the 5' RACE reads with MiXCR. The sample has about 400,000 distinct CDR3 sequences; 20% to 25% are singletons. The sequencing input was PBMCs or a T cell subset sorted from them (not recorded which). Receptors originate from an adult woman who had mild COVID-19 (a few samples of this study predate the infection). Cell type and time point are not known.

Only a few counts were recorded for this clonotype. The V call is TRBV7-9, the J call TRBJ1-6, with a weak D call TRBD1 (5 bases). The germline V and J ends were trimmed by 7 bases and 7 bases, with 14 bases remaining between them. Germline values: CDR1 SEHNR, CDR2 FQNEAQ (reference sequence). CDR3 size: 14 residues. The CDR3 region has the DNA TGTGCCAGCAATACAGACAGCAAGAATTCACCCCTCCACTTT. It translates to CASNTDSKNSPLHF.

The chain recombines TRBV5-1 with TRBJ2-5, with 8 bases that match TRBD2. Germline lookup yields CDR1 SGHRS and CDR2 YFSETQ. The CDR3 sequence is 16 residues long. The V and J ends lost 3 bases and 5 bases, in that order; junction bases with no gene match: 12. In DNA, the CDR3 is TGCGCCAGCAGCTGGTTCAGCGGGAGTCCACCCGAGACCCAGTACTTC. It encodes CASSWFSGSPPETQYF.

This clonotype came up a few times. The V call is TRBV15, the J call TRBJ2-3; tentative D call: TRBD2 (5 bases). V lost 5 bases, J lost 3 bases, and 12 bases lay in between. Looked up from germline, CDR1 is LNHNV and CDR2 is YYDKDF (reference sequence). The CDR3 length is 14 residues. The CDR3 DNA sequence: TGTGCCACCAGCGCCCGGTCGGGGACAGATACGCAGTATTTT. Translating gives CATSARSGTDTQYF. Supplemented by reference TRBV15 and TRBJ2-3, the full variable domain reads DAMVIQNPRYQVTQFGKPVTLSCSQTLNHNVMYWYQQKSSQAPKLLFHYYDKDFNNEADTPDNFQSRRPNTSFCFLDIRSPGLGDTAMYLCATSARSGTDTQYFGPGTRLTVL.

This chain connects TRBV29-1 to TRBJ2-7, with 8 nucleotides matching TRBD2. The ends lost 5 bases at V and 2 bases at J; junction bases unmatched: 8. This CDR3 has 14 residues. Germline assignment: CDR1 SQVTM and CDR2 ANQGSEA. The CDR3 nucleotides read TGCAGCGTTCTACCGGGGGGGGCCACCTACGAGCAGTACTTC. Encoded protein: CSVLPGGATYEQYF.

This clonotype was seen a few times. The chain uses TRBV12-3 or TRBV12-4 and TRBJ1-1; perhaps TRBD1 as D (5 bases). Trimming shortened V by 2 bases and J by 4 bases, and 11 bases separated the two germline ends. This CDR3 has 14 residues. The CDR3 sequence is CASSLQGGATEAFF. CDR3 nucleotide sequence: TGTGCCAGCAGTTTACAGGGAGGGGCCACTGAAGCTTTCTTT.